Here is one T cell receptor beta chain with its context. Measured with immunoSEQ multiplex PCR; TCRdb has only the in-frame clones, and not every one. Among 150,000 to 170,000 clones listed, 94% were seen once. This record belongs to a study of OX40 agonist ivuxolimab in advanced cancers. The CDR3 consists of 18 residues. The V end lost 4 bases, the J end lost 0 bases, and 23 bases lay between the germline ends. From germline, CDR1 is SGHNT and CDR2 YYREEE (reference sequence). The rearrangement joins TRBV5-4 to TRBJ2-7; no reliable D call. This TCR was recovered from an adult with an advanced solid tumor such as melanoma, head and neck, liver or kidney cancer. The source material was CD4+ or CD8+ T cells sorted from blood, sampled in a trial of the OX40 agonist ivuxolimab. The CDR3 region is CASSPDTTGRRLSYEQYF. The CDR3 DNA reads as TGTGCCAGCAGCCCCGATACTACTGGCCGCCGACTCTCCTACGAGCAGTACTTC.